A single T cell receptor (beta chain) is shown here with its context. No antigen is known for it. Between the trimmed V and J ends, which lost 6 bases and 4 bases, there was a span of 15 bases. The CDR3 loop spans 15 amino acids. CDR1 SGHNT and CDR2 YENEEA come from the germline V gene. The sample originates from a study of cytomegalovirus exposure and HLA in healthy donors. About the research overall: About 80 million unique TCRs from HLA-typed donors were held in an early data release. Among the approximately 430 donors who were genotyped, over 70% fell in the genetic ancestry cluster that is associated with self-reported Caucasian donors.

Overall study results and limits: One later analysis reportedly identified an Asian-associated ancestry cluster that showed fewer N-insertions than the roughly 600-donor mean.

PCR primers comprised 60 Vbeta and 13 Jbeta primers. Data came from immunoSEQ multiplex PCR; TCRdb stores just in-frame clones and leaves some out. The top ten clones hold more than 0.5% of a sample with hundreds of thousands of clones, about 80% of them seen once. These donors counted as nominally healthy when sampled, but unrecorded immune exposures were likely. Sequenced input: PBMCs. This TCR came from a middle-aged woman in good health and CMV-seronegative. The chain joins TRBV11-3 to TRBJ2-2; tentatively, D is TRBD1 (6 bases). The CDR3 is CASSTGSGATGELFF. CDR3 bases: TGTGCCAGCAGTACAGGGAGTGGGGCCACCGGGGAGCTGTTTTTT.